A selection of T cell receptor beta chains follows, all from one sample in a study of blood T cells in healthy people across ages. Each CDR3 protein is one row after TCRdb ran MiXCR on the 5' RACE reads. The data hold 850,000 to 1,300,000 distinct CDR3 sequences, with 35% to 55% observed a single time. The material sequenced was blood. The origin of the receptors is a woman in her fifties or sixties in good health. CDR3s include the opening cysteine and the closing phenylalanine or tryptophan.

TRBV12-3/TRBV12-4	TRBJ2-1	CASREGGAGGQFF
TRBV6-5	TRBJ2-1	CASRDSFQAEFF
TRBV7-2	TRBJ2-4	CASSPPPPNIQYF
TRBV4-3	TRBJ2-7	CASSQDDSGREQYF
TRBV3-1	TRBJ2-3	CASSPLTMGTDTQYF
TRBV20-1	TRBJ2-1	CSASKGLAGGGFGSEQFF
TRBV20-1	TRBJ2-2	CSAVSGANTGELFF
TRBV29-1	TRBJ1-2	CSVAGDLTTNVYGYTF
TRBV20-1	TRBJ2-3	CSAKDGRGTDTQYF
TRBV25-1	TRBJ2-5	CASRREGQQETQYF
TRBV14	.	CASSQETRGPYEQYF
TRBV20-1	TRBJ2-3	CSARDLAGGPDTQYF